A single sample gave rise to the 16 T cell receptor beta chains below, sequenced in a study of neurological immune-mediated disorders. One entry per CDR3 protein results from TCRdb running MiXCR on the 5' RACE reads. The table shows about 66,000 distinct CDR3 sequences, with 4% to 6% occurring only once. Sequenced: PBMCs. These receptors came from a woman aged 25-40 years with multiple sclerosis.

This clonotype was recorded at least ten times. CDR3 sequence: CASALTDNQPQHF. The CDR3 nucleotides read TGCGCCAGCGCCTTGACGGACAATCAGCCCCAGCATTTT. V is TRBV5-1 and J is TRBJ1-5; D call uncertain. The CDR3 consists of 13 residues. The V end lost 7 bases, the J end lost 3 bases, and 11 bases lay between the germline ends. CDR1 is SGHRS and CDR2 is YFSETQ in the germline V gene.

This clonotype was counted many times. This sequence joins TRBV5-1 and TRBJ1-1, with 7 bases fitting TRBD1. J gave up 3 bases and V 4 bases, and 9 bases lay outside the gene matches. This CDR3 contains 15 residues. Germline values: CDR1 SGHRS, CDR2 YFSETQ. The CDR3 loop reads CASSPKGTDYTEAFF. CDR3 coding DNA: TGCGCCAGCAGCCCTAAAGGGACAGACTACACTGAAGCTTTCTTT.

This clonotype came up many times. The chain has TRBV18 and TRBJ1-1, with D possibly being TRBD1 (6 bases). Per germline, CDR1 KGHSH and CDR2 LQKENI. The CDR3 has 16 amino acids. V was pared by 3 bases and J by 1 base, with 15 bases between. The CDR3 region is CASSPPSGATNTEAFF. The CDR3 DNA reads TGTGCCAGCTCACCCCCCTCGGGGGCGACGAACACTGAAGCTTTCTTT. Using reference TRBV18 and TRBJ1-1 for the parts outside the CDR3, the full variable domain is NAGVMQNPRHLVRRRGQEARLRCSPMKGHSHVYWYRQLPEEGLKFMVYLQKENIIDESGMPKERFSAEFPKEGPSILRIQQVVRGDSAAYFCASSPPSGATNTEAFFGQGTRLTVV.

At least ten counts were recorded for this clonotype. The rearrangement joins TRBV4-1 to TRBJ1-6; TRBD1 aligns across 8 bases. The CDR3 is 15 amino acids. Germline loops: CDR1 MGHRA, CDR2 YSYEKL. Trimming took 0 bases from V and 6 from J; bases not matched to a gene: 1. The CDR3, as DNA: TGCGCCAGCAGCCAAGAGACAGGGGCTAATTCACCCCTCCACTTT. This encodes CASSQETGANSPLHF.

The sample holds many counts of this clonotype. This chain connects TRBV5-1 to TRBJ1-4; perhaps TRBD1 as D (6 bases). Deletions cut 3 bases from V and 7 bases from J, with 19 bases between. CDR1 and CDR2 (germline): SGHRS, YFSETQ. This CDR3 has 16 residues. CDR3 amino acids: CASSSDSSGAREKLFF. CDR3 nucleotides: TGCGCCAGCAGCTCGGACAGTTCCGGGGCACGTGAAAAACTGTTTTTT.

The chain joins TRBV5-1 to TRBJ1-1; 7 nucleotides align to TRBD1. Germline CDR1 is SGHRS and CDR2 is YFSETQ. V shed 1 base and J 1 base; nucleotides not matched to a gene: 4. The length of the CDR3 is 15 residues. CDR3 bases: TGCGCCAGCAGCTTGTTCGACAGGGAGAACACTGAAGCTTTCTTT. This codes for CASSLFDRENTEAFF.

This clonotype appeared many times. The rearrangement links TRBV21-1 to TRBJ1-6. TRBV21-1 is a pseudogene locus. The CDR3 contains 14 residues. The CDR3 region is CARKRLSYNSPLHF. CDR3 DNA: TGTGCCAGGAAACGGTTGTCCTATAATTCACCCCTCCACTTT.

This clonotype was seen repeatedly, ten times or more. CDR3 bases: TGCAGTGCTAGGGGACCACAGGGAGGATATCAGCCCCAGCATTTT. Its translation is CSARGPQGGYQPQHF. This chain connects TRBV20-1 to TRBJ1-5; a possible D gene is TRBD1 (6 bases). This CDR3 contains 15 residues. Germline V gene sequence: CDR1 DFQATT, CDR2 SNEGSKA (reference sequence). Trimming removed 3 bases at V and 5 bases at J, with 17 bases between.

This clonotype was picked up a small number of times. This chain uses TRBV11-2 with TRBJ1-1; possibly TRBD1 for D (6 bases). Germline CDR1 reads SGHAT; CDR2 reads FQNNGV. Trimming shortened V by 3 bases and J by 2 bases, and 10 bases separated the two germline ends. CDR3 size: 14 residues. CDR3 region: CASSFGGLNTEAFF. The CDR3 DNA reads TGTGCCAGCAGCTTTGGGGGGCTCAACACTGAAGCTTTCTTT.

This clonotype was detected ten times or more. The chain recombines TRBV5-1 with TRBJ2-2; a possible D gene is TRBD2 (6 bases). Trimming stripped 0 bases from V and 3 bases from J, with 9 bases between. CDR1 is SGHRS, CDR2 YFSETQ, per germline. The CDR3 contains 15 residues. CDR3 nucleotides: TGCGCCAGCAGCTTGGCCGGGAGAGACACCGGGGAGCTGTTTTTT. It codes for CASSLAGRDTGELFF.

This clonotype was picked up many times. The rearrangement uses TRBV10-3 and TRBJ1-5; no reliable D call. The CDR3 sequence is 13 residues long. The V end lost 2 bases, the J end lost 5 bases, and 7 bases lay between the germline ends. The germline V gene encodes CDR1 ENHRY and CDR2 SYGVKD. In DNA, the CDR3 is TGTGCCATCAGTGAGAGGGTGGATCAGCCCCAGCATTTT. Translating gives CAISERVDQPQHF.

Ten or more counts support this clonotype. Compared with germline, one end of the junction differs, possibly owing to a read error. The chain links TRBV10-3 to TRBJ1-5; tentatively, D is TRBD1 (5 bases). This CDR3 has 15 amino acids. Germline CDR1 reads ENHRY; CDR2 reads SYGVKD. CDR3 DNA sequence: TGTGCCATCAGTGCTGGGGGAAATAGCAATCAGCCCCAGAATTTT. This sequence encodes CAISAGGNSNQPQNF.

The sample holds a few counts of this clonotype. The chain combines TRBV10-3 with TRBJ1-3; D is uncertain. The CDR3 extends over 15 amino acids. Germline assignment: CDR1 ENHRY and CDR2 SYGVKD. V gave up 3 bases and J gave up 1 base, with 10 bases separating them. The CDR3 protein is CAISEGRLSGNTIYF. CDR3 nucleotide sequence: TGTGCCATCAGTGAAGGACGGTTATCTGGAAACACCATATATTTT.

The sample holds many counts of this clonotype. The chain employs TRBV20-1 and TRBJ2-5; TRBD2 agrees at 13 bases. This CDR3 contains 15 residues. The J segment lost 5 bases and the V segment lost 5 bases, leaving 8 bases of the junction unmatched. Germline V gene lookup returns CDR1 DFQATT and CDR2 SNEGSKA (reference sequence). CDR3: CSARRLAGGGETQYF. The CDR3 nucleotides are TGCAGTGCTCGAAGACTAGCGGGGGGCGGTGAGACCCAGTACTTC.

There are many counts of this clonotype. This chain links TRBV9 with TRBJ2-3, with unresolved D. The germline V gene encodes CDR1 SGDLS and CDR2 YYNGEE. V was shortened by 3 bases and J by 5 bases, with 7 bases between the two germline ends. CDR3 length equals 12 residues. The CDR3: CASSASLDTQYF. The CDR3 region has the DNA TGTGCCAGCAGCGCCAGTTTAGATACGCAGTATTTT.

This clonotype has at least ten counts. This rearrangement joins TRBV4-1 to TRBJ2-7; D ambiguous. V was trimmed by 3 bases and J by 1 base, leaving 7 bases between them. This CDR3 region has 13 residues. Germline CDR1 reads MGHRA; CDR2 reads YSYEKL. The chain's CDR3 is CASSHGGSYEQYF. As DNA, the CDR3 is TGCGCCAGCAGCCACGGCGGATCCTACGAGCAGTACTTC.